This passage covers 21 T cell receptor beta chains from one sample sequenced in a study of T cell responses to AZD1222 COVID-19 vaccine. Only in-frame clones appear in the TCRdb table, and some are missing; sequencing was by immunoSEQ multiplex PCR. The sample gives 140,000 or so clones, roughly nine tenths of which show up once; about 7.5% is in the top ten. The starting material was peripheral blood, obtained 28 days after the second dose of the MenACWY control vaccine. The receptors were gathered from an adult who received the MenACWY meningococcal vaccine as a control.

This sequence joins TRBV9 and TRBJ2-1; no reliable D call. This CDR3 comprises 13 residues. Germline V gene sequence: CDR1 SGDLS, CDR2 YYNGEE. Trimming removed 4 bases at V and 8 bases at J, with 13 bases between. CDR3 in amino acids: CASSTRPDDEQFF. CDR3 sequence (DNA): TGTGCCAGCAGCACCCGACCGGACGATGAGCAGTTCTTC.

The rearrangement uses TRBV9 and TRBJ2-1; 13 nucleotides align to TRBD2. This CDR3 is built from 16 residues. V lost 0 bases to trimming and J lost 8 bases; unmatched junction nucleotides: 5. Germline loops: CDR1 SGDLS, CDR2 YYNGEE. For the CDR3, the DNA is TGTGCCAGCAGCGTAGGCGGACTAGCGGGAGCCTATGAGCAGTTCTTC. Translation: CASSVGGLAGAYEQFF.

The chain combines TRBV6-5 with TRBJ2-2; D unresolved. The CDR3 has 15 amino acids. Germline V gene data show CDR1 as MNHEY and CDR2 as SVGAGI. Trimming left V 0 bases short and J 2 bases short, with 7 bases between. CDR3 region: CASSYSHGNTGELFF. The CDR3 DNA is TGTGCCAGCAGTTACTCACATGGAAACACCGGGGAGCTGTTTTTT.

The V and J genes are TRBV5-5 and TRBJ1-4; weak D call: TRBD1 (5 bases). Germline values: CDR1 SGHKS, CDR2 YYEKEE (reference sequence). V was trimmed by 7 bases and J by 11 bases, leaving 24 bases between them. The CDR3 contains 15 residues. CDR3 loop: CASAIQDHPSGKLFF. The CDR3, as DNA: TGTGCCAGCGCAATACAGGACCACCCGAGTGGGAAACTGTTTTTT.

The chain links TRBV29-1 to TRBJ2-2; no reliable D call. The germline V gene encodes CDR1 SQVTM and CDR2 ANQGSEA. Trimming shortened V by 4 bases and J by 0 bases, and 12 bases separated the two germline ends. This CDR3 has 15 residues. The CDR3 spells CSVAVRSSNTGELFF. The CDR3 nucleotides read TGCAGCGTTGCTGTTCGCAGCTCGAACACCGGGGAGCTGTTTTTT.

This clone was recorded once. The rearrangement uses TRBV5-1 and TRBJ2-7; 10 nucleotides agree with TRBD2. With 6 bases clipped from V and 2 bases from J, the junction kept 11 bases outside the gene matches. The CDR3 length is 16 residues. Germline V gene sequence: CDR1 SGHRS, CDR2 YFSETQ. The CDR3 DNA reads as TGCGCCAGCACCTATACCACTAGCGGGAAAACCTACGAGCAGTACTTC. Translating gives CASTYTTSGKTYEQYF.

The gene calls are TRBV11-2 and TRBJ1-4, with D maybe TRBD1 (6 bases). V lost 1 base and J lost 0, with 9 bases in between. The CDR3 has 16 amino acids. The germline gives CDR1 SGHAT, CDR2 FQNNGV. The CDR3 here is CASSLGDISTNEKLFF. The CDR3 region has the DNA TGTGCCAGCAGCTTAGGGGACATCTCAACTAATGAAAAACTGTTTTTT.

The chain joins TRBV28 to TRBJ1-1; possibly TRBD1 for D (5 bases). The CDR3 is made up of 13 amino acids. Trimming pared 3 bases from V and 7 bases from J, leaving 12 bases between. Germline V gene lookup returns CDR1 MDHEN and CDR2 SYDVKM. In DNA form, the CDR3 reads TGTGCCAGCAGTTTCGTGGGGCAGAGTGAAGCTTTCTTT. This codes for CASSFVGQSEAFF.

The chain links TRBV27 to TRBJ1-2, with 8 bases fitting TRBD1. With 3 bases clipped from V and 4 bases from J, the junction kept 1 base outside the gene matches. The CDR3 totals 13 residues. Germline CDR1 MNHEY, CDR2 SMNVEV (reference sequence). CDR3 coding DNA: TGTGCCAGCAGTTTTACAGGGGGCTATGGCTACACCTTC. Translating gives CASSFTGGYGYTF.

The chain couples TRBV9 to TRBJ2-7; D might be TRBD1 (6 bases). The CDR3 extends over 14 amino acids. Germline assignment: CDR1 SGDLS and CDR2 YYNGEE. The V and J ends lost 0 bases and 4 bases respectively, with 11 bases between them. CDR3 in DNA: TGTGCCAGCAGCGTAGCCGTGGGGGCGTACGAGCAGTACTTC. As protein: CASSVAVGAYEQYF.

The V and J genes are TRBV4-3 and TRBJ2-1; 10 bases line up with TRBD2. Germline assignment: CDR1 LGHNA and CDR2 YSLEER. The V segment lost 0 bases and the J segment 0 bases; nucleotides outside the gene matches: 11. This CDR3 is built from 20 residues. The CDR3 region is CASSQERLAGLLSSYNEQFF. In DNA form, the CDR3 reads TGCGCCAGCAGCCAAGAGAGACTAGCGGGTTTACTGAGCTCCTACAATGAGCAGTTCTTC.

V usage is TRBV29-1 and J usage is TRBJ2-1; D may match TRBD1 or TRBD2 (5 bases each). CDR3 length equals 14 residues. Germline CDR1 reads SQVTM; CDR2 reads ANQGSEA. Trimming removed 6 bases at V and 2 bases at J, with 14 bases between. In DNA, the CDR3 is TGCAGCGTGGACCTCGGGGCACCCTACAATGAGCAGTTCTTC. Protein product: CSVDLGAPYNEQFF.

The table lists this clone with a few counts. The V gene is TRBV28, the J gene TRBJ1-3; TRBD1 matches 8 bases. There are 17 residues in the CDR3. Germline V lookup: CDR1 MDHEN, CDR2 SYDVKM. V was pared by 1 base and J by 4 bases, with 9 bases of the junction left unmatched. In nucleotides, the CDR3 is TGTGCCAGCAGTTTATTACGGGACAGGCTGGGAGGAAACACCATATATTTT. Translation gives CASSLLRDRLGGNTIYF.

The rearrangement links TRBV7-2 to TRBJ2-5, with D perhaps TRBD1 (6 bases). Germline CDR1 reads SGHTA; CDR2 reads FQGNSA. V shed 3 bases and J shed 7 bases, with 12 bases lying between them. CDR3 length: 13 residues. DNA for the CDR3: TGTGCCAGCAGCTTTGACAGGTCATGGACCCAGTACTTC. Its translation: CASSFDRSWTQYF.

This sequence joins TRBV7-3 and TRBJ2-7; D unresolved. In germline, CDR1 is SGHTA, CDR2 FQGTGA. The CDR3 is 10 residues long. Trimming took off 5 bases at V and 6 bases at J, with 5 bases between the two ends. The CDR3 nucleotides read TGTGCCAGCAGCAGAAGCGAGCAGTACTTC. Its protein product is CASSRSEQYF.

V is TRBV7-3 and J is TRBJ2-5; D unresolved. Germline CDR1 reads SGHTA; CDR2 reads FQGTGA. Deletions cut 3 bases from V and 2 bases from J, with 7 bases between. CDR3 length: 13 residues. CDR3 in amino acids: CASSFNRQETQYF. As DNA, the CDR3 is TGTGCCAGCAGCTTCAACAGACAAGAGACCCAGTACTTC.

V gene TRBV28 combines with J gene TRBJ2-7, with D perhaps matching TRBD1 or TRBD2 (6 bases each). In germline, CDR1 is MDHEN, CDR2 SYDVKM. Trimming shortened V by 7 bases and J by 3 bases, and 13 bases separated the two germline ends. This CDR3 is built from 13 residues. As DNA, the CDR3 is TGTGCCAGCACCGCGGGACATTTCTACGAGCAGTACTTC. It encodes CASTAGHFYEQYF.

This chain connects TRBV7-8 to TRBJ2-1; D possibly corresponds to TRBD1 (6 bases). Per the germline V gene, CDR1 is SGHVS and CDR2 is FQNEAQ. The CDR3 is 14 amino acids. Trimming removed 5 bases at V and 3 bases at J, with 11 bases between. CDR3 sequence (DNA): TGTGCCAGCAGCCGCGACAGGCACTACAATGAGCAGTTCTTC. Its protein is CASSRDRHYNEQFF.

The gene calls are TRBV5-1 and TRBJ1-4, with D possibly matching TRBD1 (6 bases). Between the trimmed V and J ends, which lost 4 bases and 5 bases, there was a span of 18 bases. The CDR3 is 16 residues long. Germline V gene lookup returns CDR1 SGHRS and CDR2 YFSETQ. The CDR3 bases are TGCGCCAGCAGCACCGGGAAGGGGGAAAGGAATGAAAAACTGTTTTTT. Amino acids: CASSTGKGERNEKLFF.

The gene calls are TRBV28 and TRBJ1-4; no clear D. This CDR3 is 16 amino acids long. Germline lookup yields CDR1 MDHEN and CDR2 SYDVKM. The V and J ends lost 6 bases and 6 bases respectively, with 20 bases between them. CDR3: CASSLPPTGPYEKLFF. The CDR3 coding sequence is TGTGCCAGCAGCCTCCCCCCTACGGGCCCTTATGAAAAACTGTTTTTT.

In DNA, the CDR3 is TGCGCCAGCAGGGACAGGGGAGTAGCGGGAGGTAGCGAGCAGTACTTC. It yields the protein CASRDRGVAGGSEQYF. The V call is TRBV5-1, the J call TRBJ2-7; D possibly corresponds to TRBD2 (10 bases). The V and J ends lost 5 bases and 6 bases respectively, with 24 bases between them. The length of the CDR3 is 16 residues. The V gene's germline CDR1 is SGHRS and CDR2 YFSETQ.